This TCR beta chain was found in a study of cytomegalovirus exposure and HLA in healthy donors. 60 Vbeta and 13 Jbeta primers were used in PCR. TCRdb's copy holds only in-frame clones and misses some; the assay was immunoSEQ multiplex PCR. The profile covers fewer than 200,000 clones, with around 83% appearing a single time and approximately 1.2% taken by the ten largest. Trimming took 2 bases from V and 2 from J; bases not matched to a gene: 16. In germline, CDR1 is GTSNPN, CDR2 SVGIG (reference sequence). The CDR3 is made up of 18 amino acids. The material sequenced was PBMCs. V is TRBV30 and J is TRBJ1-2; TRBD1 matches 8 bases. This TCR was sampled from a girl aged 2 to 9 in good health and CMV-seropositive. CDR3 amino acids: CAWSPPLRTGRFNYGYTF. The CDR3 DNA reads as TGTGCCTGGAGTCCACCCCTCCGGACAGGGAGATTCAACTATGGCTACACCTTC.